The source of this T cell receptor beta chain is a study of T cell changes during pregnancy in multiple sclerosis (dated by TCRdb to the late 2010s). With regard to the full study: In women with multiple sclerosis, the researchers looked at how the T cell repertoire shifted as pregnancy progressed.

A note on this clone: Its antigen remains undetermined. Base qualities are not recorded, but no much larger clone differs from it by a single base.

Libraries were prepared through the immunoSEQ multiplex PCR assay. TCRdb's version of the immuneACCESS table is confined to in-frame rearrangements and falls short of the full clone set. An unresolved V gene accounts for under half of the shortfall where checked; the remainder is of unknown origin. For this sample the table gives around 68,000 clones, of which roughly 91% were detected only once. 2% to 2.5% of the sample lies in the top ten. Counted from cysteine to phenylalanine, this CDR3 has 14 amino acids. Only CDR3 DNA remains: 42 bases, in frame from the first base. The trim is 2 bases for V and 10 bases for J, with a gap of 12 bases between the germline ends. CDR1 and CDR2 were assigned from the germline V gene as MGHRA and YSYEKL.

This TCR derives from a female donor in good health, enrolled as a control in a pregnancy study. The starting material was peripheral blood, obtained in the third trimester of pregnancy. This chain is built from TRBV4-1 and TRBJ1-6; no D gene call is confident. CDR3 reads: CASSQSRLNSPLHF. The DNA sequence is given as TGCGCCAGCAGCCAAAGCAGACTGAACTCACCCCTCCACTTT.